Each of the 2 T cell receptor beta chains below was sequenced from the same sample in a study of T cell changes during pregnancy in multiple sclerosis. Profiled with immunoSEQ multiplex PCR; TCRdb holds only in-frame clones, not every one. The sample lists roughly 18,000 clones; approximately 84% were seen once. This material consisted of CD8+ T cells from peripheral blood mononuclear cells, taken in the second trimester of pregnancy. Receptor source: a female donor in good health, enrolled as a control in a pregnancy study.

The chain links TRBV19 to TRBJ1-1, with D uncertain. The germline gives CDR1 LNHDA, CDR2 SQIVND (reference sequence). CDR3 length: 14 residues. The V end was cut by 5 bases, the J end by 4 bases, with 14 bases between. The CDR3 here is CASSSAGRSTEAFF. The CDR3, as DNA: TGTGCCAGTAGTTCGGCGGGTCGTAGCACTGAAGCTTTCTTT.

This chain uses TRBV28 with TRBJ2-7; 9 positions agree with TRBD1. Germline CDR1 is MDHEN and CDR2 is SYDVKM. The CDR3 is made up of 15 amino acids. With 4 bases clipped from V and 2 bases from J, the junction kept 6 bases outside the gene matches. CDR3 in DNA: TGTGCCAGCAGTTCCGGGACAGGGATAACCTACGAGCAGTACTTC. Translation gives CASSSGTGITYEQYF.